This entry lists 26 T cell receptor beta chains sequenced from one sample in a study of blood T cell repertoires in COVID-19 (dated by TCRdb to 2020 to 2022). The method was the immunoSEQ multiplex PCR assay. What TCRdb holds here is the immuneACCESS table cut down to in-frame rearrangements. Part of the clones is not present; checked against another copy, under half of the missing clones reflect an unresolved V gene, and the others are unexplained. The sample records roughly 320,000 clones, more than 90% of which are singletons. The ten largest clonotypes hold less than 4% of the sample. Material: PBMCs or T cells enriched from blood (not recorded which). Receptor source: a woman aged 25 to 39 who had been exposed to COVID-19.

The rearrangement links TRBV5-1 to TRBJ2-1; TRBD2 matches 8 bases. CDR3 size: 16 residues. The V gene's germline CDR1 is SGHRS and CDR2 YFSETQ. The J segment lost 4 bases and the V segment lost 0 bases, leaving 6 bases of the junction unmatched. CDR3 in amino acids: CASSLGASGPYNEQFF. The CDR3 nucleotides read TGCGCCAGCAGCTTGGGGGCTAGCGGGCCGTACAATGAGCAGTTCTTC.

The V gene is TRBV29-1, the J gene TRBJ2-3, with 13 bases that match TRBD2. Germline CDR1 SQVTM, CDR2 ANQGSEA. This CDR3 has 16 amino acids. V gave up 8 bases and J gave up 0 bases; unmatched junction bases: 8. CDR3 coding DNA: TGCAGCACCAGGACTAGCGGGGGAGCTAGCACAGATACGCAGTATTTT. This sequence encodes CSTRTSGGASTDTQYF.

The chain is built from TRBV19 and TRBJ1-1; TRBD1 matches at 9 bases. The CDR3 consists of 16 residues. Germline lookup yields CDR1 LNHDA and CDR2 SQIVND (reference sequence). V lost 2 bases to trimming and J lost 4 bases; unmatched junction nucleotides: 8. CDR3 residues: CASSILVWTGATEAFF. The CDR3 nucleotides are TGTGCCAGTAGTATATTGGTCTGGACAGGGGCCACTGAAGCTTTCTTT.

The chain employs TRBV12-3 or TRBV12-4 and TRBJ1-4; D gene unclear. This CDR3 has 13 amino acids. The germline V and J ends were trimmed by 2 bases and 5 bases, with 6 bases remaining between them. As DNA, the CDR3 is TGTGCCAGCAGTTTATCCCAGAATGAAAAACTGTTTTTT. This translates into CASSLSQNEKLFF.

The chain employs TRBV27 and TRBJ2-1; D ambiguous. From germline, CDR1 is MNHEY and CDR2 SMNVEV (reference sequence). CDR3 size: 15 residues. V was clipped by 0 bases and J by 2 bases, with 8 bases between them. The CDR3 region is CASSLSFRTYNEQFF. CDR3 sequence (DNA): TGTGCCAGCAGTTTATCGTTCAGAACCTACAATGAGCAGTTCTTC.

The V gene is TRBV19, the J gene TRBJ1-5, with 9 positions matching TRBD1. Germline loops: CDR1 LNHDA, CDR2 SQIVND (reference sequence). The CDR3 extends over 17 amino acids. V lost 6 bases to trimming and J lost 2 bases; unmatched junction nucleotides: 11. The CDR3 spells CASRWGQGLSGNQPQHF. Written as DNA, the CDR3 is TGTGCCAGTAGATGGGGACAGGGCTTGTCTGGCAATCAGCCCCAGCATTTT. Filled out from reference TRBV19 and TRBJ1-5, the complete variable domain reads DGGITQSPKYLFRKEGQNVTLSCEQNLNHDAMYWYRQDPGQGLRLIYYSQIVNDFQKGDIAEGYSVSREKKESFPLTVTSAQKNPTAFYLCASRWGQGLSGNQPQHFGDGTRLSIL.

This clone was recorded only once. The gene calls are TRBV11-2 and TRBJ1-2, with 8 bases matching TRBD1. The V gene end was trimmed by 6 bases and the J gene end by 7 bases; junction bases not matched to a gene: 10. The CDR3 sequence is 14 residues long. Germline CDR1 and CDR2: SGHAT and FQNNGV. The CDR3 region has the DNA TGTGCCAGCAGTCAATCAGGGGGCTCTGGTGGCTACACCTTC. This encodes CASSQSGGSGGYTF.

V gene TRBV18 combines with J gene TRBJ1-1, with D unclear. CDR3 size: 14 residues. Trimming removed 1 base from V and 3 bases from J, with 9 bases in between. Germline CDR1 and CDR2: KGHSH and LQKENI. The CDR3 here is CASSPQSGDTEAFF. The CDR3 DNA is TGTGCCAGCTCACCACAGTCAGGTGACACTGAAGCTTTCTTT. Using reference TRBV18 and TRBJ1-1 for the parts outside the CDR3, the full variable domain is NAGVMQNPRHLVRRRGQEARLRCSPMKGHSHVYWYRQLPEEGLKFMVYLQKENIIDESGMPKERFSAEFPKEGPSILRIQQVVRGDSAAYFCASSPQSGDTEAFFGQGTRLTVV.

This rearrangement joins TRBV27 to TRBJ1-2, with 7 nucleotides matching TRBD1. The CDR3 covers 12 residues. Trimming removed 5 bases from V and 8 bases from J; junction bases left unmatched: 5. CDR1 is MNHEY and CDR2 is SMNVEV in the germline V gene (reference sequence). CDR3 DNA sequence: TGTGCCAGCAGTGTAAGGGGGCGAGGCTACACCTTC. It encodes CASSVRGRGYTF.

This clone has a single count. The gene calls are TRBV6-5 and TRBJ1-2; weak D call: TRBD1 (6 bases). The CDR3 consists of 13 residues. The V and J ends lost 5 bases and 10 bases respectively, with 17 bases between them. Germline CDR1 reads MNHEY; CDR2 reads SVGAGI. CDR3 protein: CASSPLLGHFYTF. In nucleotides, the CDR3 is TGTGCCAGCAGTCCCCTTCTGGGACACTTCTACACCTTC.

The rearrangement uses TRBV19 and TRBJ1-5; TRBD1 agrees at 9 bases. The V and J ends lost 7 bases and 6 bases, in that order; junction bases with no gene match: 7. This CDR3 is built from 14 residues. Germline CDR1 LNHDA, CDR2 SQIVND (reference sequence). The CDR3 sequence: CASTTGTGSQPQHF. The CDR3 DNA reads as TGTGCCAGTACCACCGGGACAGGGTCTCAGCCCCAGCATTTT.

V is TRBV12-3 or TRBV12-4 and J is TRBJ1-1; 7 bases map to TRBD1. With 2 bases clipped from V and 7 bases from J, the junction kept 4 bases outside the gene matches. CDR3 length: 13 residues. CDR3 in amino acids: CASSLTGDSEAFF. The CDR3, as DNA: TGTGCCAGCAGTTTAACTGGGGACAGTGAAGCTTTCTTT.

Details on this clone: This sample includes further DNA sequences coding for the same CDR3. V usage is TRBV9 and J usage is TRBJ1-2; D is perhaps TRBD1 (5 bases). Germline values: CDR1 SGDLS, CDR2 YYNGEE. The V and J ends lost 2 bases and 1 base respectively, with 9 bases between them. CDR3 length equals 14 residues. CDR3 sequence reads: CASSVGTGNYGYTF. CDR3 sequence (DNA): TGTGCCAGCAGCGTGGGAACAGGTAACTATGGCTACACCTTC. The whole variable domain, remainder taken from reference TRBV9 and TRBJ1-2, is DSGVTQTPKHLITATGQRVTLRCSPRSGDLSVYWYQQSLDQGLQFLIQYYNGEERAKGNILERFSAQQFPDLHSELNLSSLELGDSALYFCASSVGTGNYGYTFGSGTRLTVV.

V and J are TRBV10-1 and TRBJ1-1; the match to TRBD1 covers 8 bases. The germline CDR1 and CDR2 sequences are WNHNN and SYGVQD (reference sequence). The junction had 4 bases not matched to a gene; V was cut back by 6 bases and J by 4 bases. CDR3 length equals 13 residues. The DNA for the CDR3 is TGCGCCAGCAGCAGGACAGGGAGCACTGAAGCTTTCTTT. Residues: CASSRTGSTEAFF.

The gene calls are TRBV10-3 and TRBJ1-3; a weak D match, TRBD1 (5 bases). The V end was cut by 3 bases, the J end by 9 bases, with 18 bases between. CDR1 is ENHRY and CDR2 is SYGVKD in the germline V gene. The CDR3 has 15 residues. CDR3 coding DNA: TGTGCCATCAGTGAAGACAGCTCTGCGGGGGGCACCATATATTTT. Translated: CAISEDSSAGGTIYF.

This clone was recorded once. This CDR3 reads CASSYSGQGFQYF. The CDR3, as DNA: TGTGCCAGCAGTTACTCTGGACAGGGCTTTCAGTACTTC. The J gene is TRBJ2-5, the V gene TRBV6-5; 8 nucleotides align to TRBD1. The CDR3 is made up of 13 amino acids. Germline V gene data show CDR1 as MNHEY and CDR2 as SVGAGI. V lost 0 bases and J lost 11; bases outside the gene matches: 5.

This clone has a single count. This chain connects TRBV27 to TRBJ1-2; D possibly corresponds to TRBD1 (5 bases). Germline-derived CDR1 and CDR2 are MNHEY and SMNVEV (reference sequence). V was trimmed by 4 bases and J by 1 base, leaving 10 bases between them. This CDR3 is built from 14 residues. CDR3 loop: CASSYDSSNYGYTF. As DNA, the CDR3 is TGTGCCAGCAGTTACGACAGTAGTAACTATGGCTACACCTTC.

The rearrangement joins TRBV5-6 to TRBJ2-7, with D perhaps matching TRBD2 (5 bases). The germline V gene encodes CDR1 SGHDT and CDR2 YYEEEE. This CDR3 contains 15 residues. Trimming stripped 4 bases from V and 2 bases from J, with 16 bases between. DNA of the CDR3: TGTGCCAGCAGCACCGGGATCACCTCGACCTACGAGCAGTACTTC. Protein sequence: CASSTGITSTYEQYF.

The chain recombines TRBV9 with TRBJ1-2; TRBD1 matches 9 bases. In germline, CDR1 is SGDLS, CDR2 YYNGEE. The CDR3 is 14 residues long. J gave up 6 bases and V 3 bases, and 6 bases lay outside the gene matches. CDR3 sequence (DNA): TGTGCCAGCAGCGACACAGGGGGCCTCGATGGCTACACCTTC. Protein: CASSDTGGLDGYTF.

V and J are TRBV18 and TRBJ2-7, with D unresolved. The CDR3 runs to 11 residues. Trimming shortened V by 3 bases and J by 3 bases, and 3 bases separated the two germline ends. The germline CDR1 and CDR2 sequences are KGHSH and LQKENI. The CDR3 DNA reads as TGTGCCAGCTCACCCAACTACGAGCAGTACTTC. It translates to CASSPNYEQYF.

V gene TRBV6-6 combines with J gene TRBJ1-1; a weak D match, TRBD1 (6 bases). With 6 bases removed from V and 2 bases from J, the gap between germline ends came to 13 bases. From germline, CDR1 is MNHNY and CDR2 SVGAGI (reference sequence). This CDR3 region has 14 residues. Written as DNA, the CDR3 is TGTGCCAGCAGACCCCTGACAGGTAACACTGAAGCTTTCTTT. Protein product: CASRPLTGNTEAFF.

This chain's CDR3 is CATLKGYGYTF. CDR3 nucleotide sequence: TGTGCCACTTTGAAGGGGTATGGCTACACCTTC. The chain uses TRBV19 and TRBJ1-2; D possibly corresponds to TRBD1 (5 bases). This CDR3 comprises 11 residues. Germline V gives CDR1 LNHDA, CDR2 SQIVND (reference sequence). With 10 bases removed from V and 5 bases from J, the gap between germline ends came to 11 bases.

This sequence joins TRBV7-9 and TRBJ1-1, with D possibly being TRBD1 (5 bases). The CDR3 spans 14 residues. CDR1 and CDR2 (germline): SEHNR, FQNEAQ (reference sequence). V was clipped by 3 bases and J by 4 bases, with 12 bases between them. The CDR3 loop reads CASSFPPGVTEAFF. The CDR3 DNA reads TGTGCCAGCAGCTTCCCCCCGGGGGTCACTGAAGCTTTCTTT.

This clone appeared a few times. The genes are TRBV7-9 and TRBJ1-1, with D possibly matching TRBD1 (6 bases). The CDR3 consists of 14 residues. Trimming removed 7 bases at V and 4 bases at J, with 16 bases between. CDR1 is SEHNR and CDR2 is FQNEAQ in the germline V gene (reference sequence). The CDR3 DNA reads as TGTGCCAGCAACCTGGAGGGGGGGTCCACTGAAGCTTTCTTT. Its translation: CASNLEGGSTEAFF.

The rearrangement joins TRBV10-3 to TRBJ2-7; 9 bases map to TRBD2. This CDR3 is 13 amino acids long. Germline V gene sequence: CDR1 ENHRY, CDR2 SYGVKD. After removal of 10 bases from V and 2 bases from J, the junction contained 6 bases not matched to a gene. This CDR3 reads CATLSGGTYEQYF. The CDR3 region has the DNA TGTGCCACCCTTAGCGGGGGCACCTACGAGCAGTACTTC.

V gene TRBV19 combines with J gene TRBJ1-1, with D tentatively TRBD1 (6 bases). The CDR3 consists of 15 residues. The V gene's germline CDR1 is LNHDA and CDR2 SQIVND (reference sequence). Trimming took 1 base from V and 6 from J, leaving 15 bases between them. The CDR3 coding sequence is TGTGCCAGTAGTATAGGGTCAGGGGCCCGAGCTGAAGCTTTCTTT. Its translation is CASSIGSGARAEAFF. Based on the CDR3 plus reference TRBV19 and TRBJ1-1, the full variable domain is DGGITQSPKYLFRKEGQNVTLSCEQNLNHDAMYWYRQDPGQGLRLIYYSQIVNDFQKGDIAEGYSVSREKKESFPLTVTSAQKNPTAFYLCASSIGSGARAEAFFGQGTRLTVV.